Each of the 10 T cell receptor beta chains below was sequenced from the same sample in a study of blood T cell repertoires in COVID-19. Produced via immunoSEQ multiplex PCR; TCRdb's table is partial and in-frame only. The table includes approximately 490,000 clones, about nine tenths detected once. Sequenced: PBMCs or T cells enriched from blood (not recorded which). These receptors were taken from a woman aged 18-29 years who had recovered from COVID-19.

The chain recombines TRBV19 with TRBJ1-5; D possibly corresponds to TRBD1 (6 bases). CDR1 LNHDA and CDR2 SQIVND come from the germline V gene (reference sequence). Trimming stripped 5 bases from V and 0 bases from J, with 17 bases between. This CDR3 has 17 residues. The CDR3 region has the DNA TGTGCCAGTAGTCTTGCCCAGGGGAGCTATAGCAATCAGCCCCAGCATTTT. Translation: CASSLAQGSYSNQPQHF.

The chain couples TRBV9 to TRBJ1-1; D might be TRBD1 (5 bases). Germline lookup yields CDR1 SGDLS and CDR2 YYNGEE. V was pared by 4 bases and J by 0 bases, with 13 bases between. This CDR3 spans 15 amino acids. CDR3 sequence: CASSPQPGMNTEAFF. The CDR3 region has the DNA TGTGCCAGCAGCCCCCAGCCAGGGATGAACACTGAAGCTTTCTTT.

This rearrangement joins TRBV19 to TRBJ2-2; tentative D call: TRBD1 (6 bases). Looked up from germline, CDR1 is LNHDA and CDR2 is SQIVND (reference sequence). The CDR3 contains 15 residues. V lost 10 bases, J lost 0 bases, and 15 bases lay in between. Here the CDR3 DNA reads TGTGCCACACGGACAGCCAGTACGAACACCGGGGAGCTGTTTTTT. Amino acid sequence: CATRTASTNTGELFF.

Of note for this clone: Different DNA sequences within this sample yield the same CDR3. The V call is TRBV2, the J call TRBJ1-2, with TRBD1 matching over 7 bases. J gave up 2 bases and V 5 bases, and 8 bases lay outside the gene matches. Germline V gene lookup returns CDR1 SNHLY and CDR2 FYNNEI. The CDR3 runs 15 residues. The CDR3 bases are TGTGCCAGCAGTCCCGGGACAGCATTAAACTATGGCTACACCTTC. Protein product: CASSPGTALNYGYTF.

The chain couples TRBV19 to TRBJ2-3; D uncertain. This CDR3 contains 16 residues. Germline-derived CDR1 and CDR2 are LNHDA and SQIVND (reference sequence). The ends were cut back, 6 bases at V and 4 bases at J, with 20 bases in the middle. CDR3 residues: CASRSQAAPAADTQYF. The DNA of the CDR3 is TGTGCCAGTAGATCCCAAGCCGCCCCGGCGGCAGATACGCAGTATTTT. The full variable domain, with the rest looked up from reference TRBV19 and TRBJ2-3, is DGGITQSPKYLFRKEGQNVTLSCEQNLNHDAMYWYRQDPGQGLRLIYYSQIVNDFQKGDIAEGYSVSREKKESFPLTVTSAQKNPTAFYLCASRSQAAPAADTQYFGPGTRLTVL.

A single count supports this clone. This rearrangement joins TRBV2 to TRBJ2-1, with D perhaps matching TRBD1 (6 bases). Between the trimmed V and J ends, which lost 4 bases and 7 bases, there was a span of 14 bases. CDR1 SNHLY and CDR2 FYNNEI come from the germline V gene. The CDR3 extends over 14 amino acids. This CDR3 is CASSVSGATNEQFF. CDR3 coding DNA: TGTGCCAGCAGTGTTTCAGGGGCGACGAATGAGCAGTTCTTC.

CDR3 in DNA: TGTGCCAGCAGTTTAGGCAGGGGGCGGGGCTACACCTTC. Translating it yields CASSLGRGRGYTF. This chain connects TRBV28 to TRBJ1-2; 8 bases map to TRBD1. Germline CDR1 reads MDHEN; CDR2 reads SYDVKM. The CDR3 loop spans 13 amino acids. V shed 2 bases and J 8 bases; nucleotides not matched to a gene: 4.

This rearrangement joins TRBV18 to TRBJ1-2, with TRBD1 as a possible D gene (5 bases). Per the germline V gene, CDR1 is KGHSH and CDR2 is LQKENI. Trimming cost V 2 bases and J 7 bases, with 11 bases left between them. The CDR3 length is 13 residues. The CDR3 is CASSPARAGGYTF. Here the CDR3 DNA reads TGTGCCAGCTCACCAGCCAGGGCAGGTGGCTACACCTTC.

The rearrangement links TRBV4-2 to TRBJ1-3, with 8 nucleotides matching TRBD1. The J segment lost 2 bases and the V segment lost 0 bases, leaving 3 bases of the junction unmatched. Per the germline V gene, CDR1 is LGHNA and CDR2 is YNFKEQ. This CDR3 has 16 residues. CDR3 sequence (DNA): TGTGCCAGCAGCCAAGACTCGGACAGGGCTGGAAACACCATATATTTT. Protein: CASSQDSDRAGNTIYF.

The chain recombines TRBV7-9 with TRBJ1-1; 7 bases match TRBD1. With 1 base clipped from V and 1 base from J, the junction kept 3 bases outside the gene matches. The CDR3 sequence is 15 residues long. CDR1 and CDR2 from the germline V gene are SEHNR and FQNEAQ (reference sequence). The CDR3 bases are TGTGCCAGCAGCTTAGTAGGGGGCCAGAACACTGAAGCTTTCTTT. Translation gives CASSLVGGQNTEAFF.